The 8 T cell receptor beta chains presented below share a single source sample, sequenced in a study of cytomegalovirus exposure and HLA in healthy donors. Use of 60 Vbeta and 13 Jbeta primers characterized the PCR. The method was immunoSEQ multiplex PCR; TCRdb's version includes in-frame clones alone and lacks a portion of them. Found here are around 150,000 clones, under 80% of them singletons; the top ten hold around 4%. Sample: PBMCs. Receptors were obtained from a man aged 35 to 55 in good health and CMV-seronegative.

This clone was picked up a small number of times. The chain has TRBV5-1 and TRBJ2-7, with D possibly matching TRBD2 (6 bases). V gave up 2 bases and J gave up 5 bases, with 11 bases separating them. CDR3 size: 13 residues. Looked up from germline, CDR1 is SGHRS and CDR2 is YFSETQ. CDR3 in amino acids: CASSFGGINEQYF. CDR3 nucleotides: TGCGCCAGCAGCTTTGGAGGGATCAACGAGCAGTACTTC.

The J gene is TRBJ2-7, the V gene TRBV4-1; weak D call: TRBD2 (5 bases). This CDR3 has 14 residues. The germline V gene encodes CDR1 MGHRA and CDR2 YSYEKL. V dropped 3 bases and J dropped 1 base, with 10 bases sitting between them. CDR3 sequence: CASSQGDISYEQYF. CDR3 bases: TGCGCCAGCAGCCAGGGAGACATTTCCTACGAGCAGTACTTC.

The rearrangement links TRBV6-1 to TRBJ1-5; D is uncertain. Germline values: CDR1 MNHNS, CDR2 SASEGT. The CDR3 loop spans 15 amino acids. The germline V and J ends were trimmed by 3 bases and 4 bases, with 13 bases remaining between them. The CDR3 region is CASSDWAGGNQPQHF. The CDR3 region has the DNA TGTGCCAGCAGTGATTGGGCAGGTGGTAATCAGCCCCAGCATTTT.

V is TRBV27 and J is TRBJ2-1; 11 bases are a match to TRBD2. The CDR3 is 16 residues long. V dropped 6 bases and J dropped 3; count of bases not matched to a gene: 7. In germline, CDR1 is MNHEY, CDR2 SMNVEV (reference sequence). CDR3 DNA: TGTGCCAGCAGGGTTACGGGACTAGCGGACTACAATGAGCAGTTCTTC. This translates into CASRVTGLADYNEQFF.

CDR3 DNA: TGTGCCAGCAGTTTATGGACAGCGGGGTCCGGGGAGCTGTTTTTT. Protein: CASSLWTAGSGELFF. This chain uses TRBV28 with TRBJ2-2; 7 nucleotides agree with TRBD2. CDR3 length equals 15 residues. The ends lost 0 bases at V and 6 bases at J; junction bases unmatched: 4. The V gene's germline CDR1 is MDHEN and CDR2 SYDVKM. Supplemented by reference TRBV28 and TRBJ2-2, the full variable domain reads DVKVTQSSRYLVKRTGEKVFLECVQDMDHENMFWYRQDPGLGLRLIYFSYDVKMKEKGDIPEGYSVSREKKERFSLILESASTNQTSMYLCASSLWTAGSGELFFGEGSRLTVL.

This chain uses TRBV2 with TRBJ1-5; 7 positions match TRBD1. Trimming took 4 bases from V and 1 from J; bases not matched to a gene: 1. Germline CDR1 SNHLY, CDR2 FYNNEI. This CDR3 comprises 14 residues. DNA for the CDR3: TGTGCCAGCAGTGGGGGACAGAGCAATCAGCCCCAGCATTTT. Amino acids: CASSGGQSNQPQHF. Together with reference TRBV2 and TRBJ1-5, the CDR3 gives the full variable domain: EPEVTQTPSHQVTQMGQEVILRCVPISNHLYFYWYRQILGQKVEFLVSFYNNEISEKSEIFDDQFSVERPDGSNFTLKIRSTKLEDSAMYFCASSGGQSNQPQHFGDGTRLSIL.

This clone was recorded once. V and J are TRBV10-3 and TRBJ2-2; TRBD2 agrees at 7 bases. The CDR3 totals 16 residues. Trimming took 6 bases from V and 1 from J; bases not matched to a gene: 8. Germline CDR1 is ENHRY and CDR2 is SYGVKD. The CDR3 bases are TGTGCCATCAGGGGCACTAGCGCCGGGAACACCGGGGAGCTGTTTTTT. Translation gives CAIRGTSAGNTGELFF.

The genes are TRBV2 and TRBJ1-1; D remains ambiguous. CDR3 size: 13 residues. Trimming pared 1 base from V and 0 bases from J, leaving 3 bases between. CDR1 is SNHLY and CDR2 is FYNNEI in the germline V gene. The CDR3 DNA reads TGTGCCAGCAGTGAAGGGCTGAACACTGAAGCTTTCTTT. Translated: CASSEGLNTEAFF.